The 26 T cell receptor beta chains below all came from one sample that was sequenced in a study of T-cell memory formation after mild COVID-19. TCRdb called the 5' RACE reads again in MiXCR, with one record for every CDR3 protein. This sample has tens of thousands of distinct CDR3 sequences, with less than 15% found just once. Source material: PBMCs or a T cell subset sorted from them (not recorded which). The receptors were sampled from a young man who had mild COVID-19 (a few samples of this study predate the infection). Cell type and time point are not known.

This rearrangement joins TRBV16 to TRBJ2-7; D unclear. The V gene lost 4 bases and the J gene lost 4 bases, with 14 bases spanning the gap. Per germline, CDR1 KGHSY and CDR2 FQNENV. This CDR3 region has 14 residues. The CDR3 reads CASSRSNRAYEQYV. DNA of the CDR3: TGTGCCAGCAGCCGCTCGAATCGCGCTTACGAGCAGTACGTC.

This clonotype was observed a few times. The chain couples TRBV12-3 or TRBV12-4 to TRBJ1-1, with D perhaps TRBD1 (5 bases). This CDR3 contains 13 residues. Trimming took 4 bases from V and 1 from J, leaving 7 bases between them. CDR3 coding DNA: TGTGCCAGCAGTTCCGGGACGAACACTGAAGCTTTCTTT. Amino acids: CASSSGTNTEAFF.

This clonotype was seen a handful of times. This chain uses TRBV7-2 with TRBJ2-2; D may be TRBD2 (5 bases). The CDR3 length is 14 residues. The V end lost 1 base, the J end lost 4 bases, and 7 bases lay between the germline ends. The germline V gene encodes CDR1 SGHTA and CDR2 FQGNSA. CDR3: CASSLEGVTGELFF. CDR3 nucleotides: TGTGCCAGCAGCTTAGAGGGAGTCACCGGGGAGCTGTTTTTT.

The J gene is TRBJ2-1, the V gene TRBV19; either TRBD1 or TRBD2 may supply D (5 bases each). The length of the CDR3 is 15 residues. V lost 5 bases, J lost 4 bases, and 15 bases lay in between. The germline V gene encodes CDR1 LNHDA and CDR2 SQIVND (reference sequence). In nucleotides, the CDR3 is TGTGCCAGTAGTCCCGGCCTGGGGGTTTACAATGAGCAGTTCTTC. Protein: CASSPGLGVYNEQFF.

The chain employs TRBV7-9 and TRBJ2-7; 8 bases align to TRBD2. Unmatched junction bases numbered 11, after V lost 2 bases and J lost 2 bases. Per the germline V gene, CDR1 is SEHNR and CDR2 is FQNEAQ (reference sequence). This CDR3 comprises 17 residues. CDR3 in DNA: TGTGCCAGCAGCTTATATTCGGGGGGGGACACAGCCTACGAGCAGTACGTC. It is translated as CASSLYSGGDTAYEQYV.

The sample holds a few counts of this clonotype. The gene calls are TRBV20-1 and TRBJ1-1; possible D gene TRBD1, 5 bases. CDR1 and CDR2 (germline): DFQATT, SNEGSKA (reference sequence). There are 15 residues in the CDR3. V gave up 6 bases and J gave up 0 bases, with 17 bases separating them. The CDR3 spells CSARNPGGMNTEAFF. Written as DNA, the CDR3 is TGCAGTGCACGCAACCCGGGGGGGATGAACACTGAAGCTTTCTTT.

The rearrangement joins TRBV11-1 to TRBJ2-7; D is perhaps TRBD2 (5 bases). V was trimmed by 2 bases and J by 0 bases, leaving 11 bases between them. Per germline, CDR1 SGHAT and CDR2 FQDESV (reference sequence). The CDR3 has 15 residues. The CDR3 is CASSLWSGSSYEQYF. The CDR3 bases are TGTGCCAGCAGCTTATGGTCGGGAAGCTCCTACGAGCAGTACTTC.

In its sample, this clonotype was seen many times. CDR3 nucleotides: TGTGCCAGCAGTTTTTGGGGAGTGAATCAGCCCCAGCATTTT. Protein sequence: CASSFWGVNQPQHF. The gene calls are TRBV12-3 or TRBV12-4 and TRBJ1-5; D is undetermined. Trimming took off 3 bases at V and 4 bases at J, with 10 bases between the two ends. The CDR3 length is 14 residues.

The genes are TRBV7-3 and TRBJ2-2; D unresolved. There are 13 residues in the CDR3. The V end lost 1 base, the J end lost 5 bases, and 5 bases lay between the germline ends. The germline V gene has CDR1 SGHTA and CDR2 FQGTGA. The CDR3 bases are TGTGCCAGCAGCTTAAGGTCGACCGGGGAGCTGTTTTTT. It yields the protein CASSLRSTGELFF. Based on the CDR3 plus reference TRBV7-3 and TRBJ2-2, the full variable domain is GAGVSQTPSNKVTEKGKYVELRCDPISGHTALYWYRQSLGQGPEFLIYFQGTGAADDSGLPNDRFFAVRPEGSVSTLKIQRTERGDSAVYLCASSLRSTGELFFGEGSRLTVL.

This clonotype was seen at least ten times. This chain joins TRBV6-5 and TRBJ2-7; maybe TRBD2 (5 bases). Germline V CDR1 and CDR2: MNHEY, SVGAGI. The CDR3 length is 14 residues. Trimming took off 2 bases at V and 2 bases at J, with 10 bases between the two ends. CDR3 nucleotides: TGTGCCAGCAGTTACCTAGCAGCCACCTACGAGCAGTACGTC. This codes for CASSYLAATYEQYV.

This chain uses TRBV12-3 or TRBV12-4 with TRBJ2-7, with D perhaps TRBD1 (6 bases). The CDR3 has 11 residues. Trimming removed 8 bases from V and 4 bases from J, with 9 bases in between. The CDR3: CASRGGYEQYF. The CDR3 DNA is TGTGCCAGCCGAGGGGGATACGAGCAGTACTTC.

This sequence joins TRBV9 and TRBJ2-3; D not certain. V lost 0 bases to trimming and J lost 1 base, with 12 bases between them. This CDR3 is 16 amino acids long. CDR1 SGDLS and CDR2 YYNGEE come from the germline V gene. Here the CDR3 DNA reads TGTGCCAGCAGCGTAGGGGCAGCTCGAGGCACAGATACGCAGTATTTT. It translates to CASSVGAARGTDTQYF.

V usage is TRBV6-5 and J usage is TRBJ2-7; no firm D call. The CDR3 totals 13 residues. V was cut by 2 bases and J by 5 bases, with 10 bases left in between. In germline, CDR1 is MNHEY, CDR2 SVGAGI. CDR3 sequence (DNA): TGTGCCAGCAGTTACACGGTTACCAACGAGCAGTACTTC. Its protein product is CASSYTVTNEQYF.

This clonotype was detected only a few times. CDR3 loop: CATRGRERIYEQYF. DNA for the CDR3: TGTGCCACCCGAGGCAGGGAGAGAATCTACGAGCAGTACTTC. V and J are TRBV2 and TRBJ2-7; D possibly matches TRBD1 or TRBD2 (5 bases each). Trimming took off 10 bases at V and 3 bases at J, with 19 bases between the two ends. The CDR3 totals 14 residues. Germline V lookup: CDR1 SNHLY, CDR2 FYNNEI.

CDR3 region: CASSYSPSGAYEQYV. The CDR3 DNA follows: TGTGCCAGCAGTTACTCGCCCTCAGGGGCTTACGAGCAGTACGTC. The chain employs TRBV6-6 and TRBJ2-7; D may be TRBD1 (6 bases). V shed 0 bases and J shed 4 bases, with 13 bases lying between them. CDR1 is MNHNY, CDR2 SVGAGI, per germline (reference sequence). This CDR3 spans 15 amino acids.

This clonotype was counted only a few times. The chain links TRBV7-9 to TRBJ2-3, with 9 bases that match TRBD1. Germline V gene sequence: CDR1 SEHNR, CDR2 FQNEAQ (reference sequence). This CDR3 comprises 15 residues. V shed 3 bases and J 2 bases; nucleotides not matched to a gene: 3. The CDR3 reads CASSFWTGATDTQYF. The CDR3 bases are TGTGCCAGCAGCTTCTGGACAGGGGCCACAGATACGCAGTATTTT.

This clonotype was recorded a few times. V usage is TRBV29-1 and J usage is TRBJ2-7, with unresolved D. Germline lookup yields CDR1 SQVTM and CDR2 ANQGSEA. V lost 5 bases and J lost 6, with 14 bases in between. The CDR3 consists of 12 residues. The CDR3 DNA reads TGCAGCGTTAGAGTCAGGTCCCTCGAGCAGTACTTC. This codes for CSVRVRSLEQYF.

This clonotype was recorded a few times. The chain has TRBV7-2 and TRBJ2-7, with D unresolved. CDR1 and CDR2 from the germline V gene are SGHTA and FQGNSA. V lost 11 bases and J 6 bases, leaving 11 bases between the germline ends. There are 10 residues in the CDR3. This chain's CDR3 is CALDRVEQYV. DNA of the CDR3: TGTGCCCTTGATCGGGTCGAGCAGTACGTC.

V is TRBV7-6 and J is TRBJ2-2; D is possibly TRBD2 (5 bases). The CDR3 runs to 17 residues. V was clipped by 3 bases and J by 0 bases, with 14 bases between them. CDR1 is SGHVS, CDR2 FNYEAQ, per germline. The CDR3, as DNA: TGTGCCAGCAGCTTTCGGACTGGGCAGCCGAACACCGGGGAGCTGTTTTTT. Its translation: CASSFRTGQPNTGELFF.

At least ten counts were recorded for this clonotype. This sequence joins TRBV5-1 and TRBJ2-2; D unclear. Germline CDR1 SGHRS, CDR2 YFSETQ. Trimming pared 0 bases from V and 3 bases from J, leaving 15 bases between. The CDR3 runs 17 residues. In DNA form, the CDR3 reads TGCGCCAGCAGCTTGGCAGACATCACCATTTACACCGGGGAGCTGTTTTTT. The encoded protein is CASSLADITIYTGELFF.

This sequence joins TRBV7-9 and TRBJ1-2; no firm D call. The germline gives CDR1 SEHNR, CDR2 FQNEAQ (reference sequence). Trimming cost V 1 base and J 2 bases, with 8 bases left between them. The CDR3 spans 14 residues. The CDR3 DNA sequence: TGTGCCAGCAGCTTAGAAGAGGTGAACTATGGCTACACCTTC. Translating it yields CASSLEEVNYGYTF.

This clonotype was picked up a small number of times. The chain employs TRBV10-3 and TRBJ1-1; D gene unclear. The germline V and J ends were trimmed by 10 bases and 3 bases, with 12 bases remaining between them. The germline CDR1 and CDR2 sequences are ENHRY and SYGVKD. The CDR3 extends over 12 amino acids. This CDR3 reads CATKPGDTEAFF. CDR3 DNA sequence: TGTGCCACCAAACCCGGTGACACTGAAGCTTTCTTT.

This clonotype was seen only a few times. The chain employs TRBV7-8 and TRBJ2-7, with 10 bases lining up with TRBD1. The CDR3 runs to 16 residues. V was clipped by 5 bases and J by 0 bases; unmatched bases: 7. Germline-derived CDR1 and CDR2 are SGHVS and FQNEAQ. CDR3 DNA: TGTGCCAGCAGCGATGATCGGGACAGGGGCTCCTACGAGCAGTACTTC. It encodes CASSDDRDRGSYEQYF.

The chain is built from TRBV5-1 and TRBJ1-1; maybe TRBD1 (5 bases). Germline lookup yields CDR1 SGHRS and CDR2 YFSETQ. The CDR3 runs 17 residues. V was trimmed by 4 bases and J by 0 bases, leaving 19 bases between them. DNA for the CDR3: TGCGCCAGCAGCCCATCACACCGGGGGGGGATGAACACTGAAGCTTTCTTT. This translates into CASSPSHRGGMNTEAFF.

The chain combines TRBV4-3 with TRBJ2-1; 10 nucleotides align to TRBD1. V shed 3 bases, J shed 8 bases, and the junction held 10 bases outside the gene matches. Germline-derived CDR1 and CDR2 are LGHNA and YSLEER. This CDR3 contains 16 residues. CDR3 nucleotides: TGCGCCAGCAGCCATCCGACAGGGGGCGCGGGGTATGAGCAGTTCTTC. As protein: CASSHPTGGAGYEQFF.

This clonotype has a handful of counts. The genes are TRBV29-1 and TRBJ2-1; D is unclear. V was clipped by 7 bases and J by 4 bases, with 14 bases between them. CDR1 is SQVTM, CDR2 ANQGSEA, per germline. CDR3 length: 13 residues. This CDR3 reads CSGTPPDYNEQFF. CDR3 DNA: TGCAGCGGGACCCCGCCAGATTACAATGAGCAGTTCTTC.